The entry below gives a single T cell receptor beta chain sequence along with its context. This sample is part of a study of blood T cell repertoires in COVID-19. Clones were read by immunoSEQ multiplex PCR, and TCRdb kept only the in-frame ones, dropping some. This sample has roughly 150,000 clones, with almost 80% found just once. The germline CDR1 and CDR2 sequences are SGHTA and FQGTGA. The CDR3 has 14 amino acids. V was shortened by 5 bases and J by 2 bases, with 12 bases between the two germline ends. This rearrangement joins TRBV7-3 to TRBJ2-5; D is perhaps TRBD1 (6 bases). The sequenced sample was peripheral blood. This sequence was found in a man in his sixties who had recovered from COVID-19. In nucleotides, the CDR3 is TGTGCCAGCAGCCATCAAGGGGGTCAAGAGACCCAGTACTTC. Amino acids: CASSHQGGQETQYF.